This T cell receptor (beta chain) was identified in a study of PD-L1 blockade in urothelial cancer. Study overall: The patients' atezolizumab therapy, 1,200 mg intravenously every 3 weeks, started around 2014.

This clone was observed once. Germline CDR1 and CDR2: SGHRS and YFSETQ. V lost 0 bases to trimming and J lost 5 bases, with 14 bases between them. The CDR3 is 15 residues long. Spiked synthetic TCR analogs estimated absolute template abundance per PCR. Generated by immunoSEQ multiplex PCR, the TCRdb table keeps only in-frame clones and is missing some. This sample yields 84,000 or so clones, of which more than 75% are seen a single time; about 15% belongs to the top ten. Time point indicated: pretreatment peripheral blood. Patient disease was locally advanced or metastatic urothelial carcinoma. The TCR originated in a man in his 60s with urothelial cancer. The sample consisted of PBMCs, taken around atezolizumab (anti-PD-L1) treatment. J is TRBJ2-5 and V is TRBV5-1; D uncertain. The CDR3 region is CASSLVAEFRETQYF. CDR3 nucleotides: TGCGCCAGCAGCTTGGTCGCGGAGTTCCGCGAGACCCAGTACTTC.